The source of this T cell receptor beta chain is a study of blood T cell repertoires in COVID-19. In the authors' workflow: For nucleated cells, counts were estimated from reference gene primer amplification. Assay: immunoSEQ multiplex PCR; the TCRdb copy retains only in-frame clones and omits some. V and J calls and clone size are those listed in that table; D and trimming were worked out from the DNA. Of under 300,000 clones listed, roughly 89% are singletons. Across under 25 US areas, participants ranged in age from roughly 18 to 95 years. Clinical history as reported by participants underpinned cohort assignment. Sequences were obtained from PBMCs or T cells enriched from blood (not recorded which). This sequence was found in a woman in her fifties or sixties who had recovered from COVID-19.

CDR3 amino acids: CASVTSGRYEQFF. The CDR3 nucleotides read TGTGCCAGCGTTACTAGCGGGAGGTATGAGCAGTTCTTC. This chain links TRBV2 with TRBJ2-1; TRBD2 matches 12 bases. The length of the CDR3 is 13 residues. Germline loops: CDR1 SNHLY, CDR2 FYNNEI. The V gene end was trimmed by 8 bases and the J gene end by 8 bases; junction bases not matched to a gene: 4.